This T cell receptor beta chain was retrieved from a study of T cells expressing NK-cell markers. Findings of the study overall: The share of CD8+ T cells held by dominant NKG2C+ clonotypes was 1.0-7.0% in about six donors.

Remarks on this clonotype: Its antigen is undetermined.

It was by 5'RACE template switching with UMIs that TCR beta cDNA was made. TCRdb derives one entry per CDR3 protein from the 5' RACE reads, leaving out DNA. The sample includes 550,000 to 600,000 distinct CDR3 sequences. The CDR3 extends over 15 amino acids. CDR1 is MNHNS and CDR2 is SASEGT in the germline V gene. This clonotype was obtained from a man younger than 30 in good health. This chain uses TRBV6-1 with TRBJ1-2; TCRdb proposes TRBD1, but this gene call is untestable without DNA. The sample was blood T cells: a sorted CD56 or NKG2C T cell subset, CD4+ or CD8+ T cells, or bulk PBMC T cells (not recorded which). CDR3 residues: CASSESLRAKGGYTF.